Listed below are T cell receptor beta chains from one sample, sequenced in a study of shared clonotypes between healthy human individuals. Data came from immunoSEQ multiplex PCR; TCRdb stores just in-frame clones and leaves some out. The table records 2 million to 2.5 million clones, approximately 93% of them present only once. Material for sequencing was naive CD4+ T cells from PBMCs. Receptors originate from a man between 18 and 29 years old in good health. Some clones in this sample may be carry-over from other donors' samples. The CDR3 runs from the conserved cysteine through the conserved F or W.

V gene: TRBV18; CDR3 protein: CASSPGTGSGANVLTF
V gene: TRBV28; CDR3 protein: CASSLGGAGNQPQHF
V gene: TRBV28; CDR3 protein: CASSLTQRAQGRELFF
V gene: TRBV29-1; CDR3 protein: CSVGLSSYEQYF
V gene: TRBV7-9; CDR3 protein: CASSNTWETQYF
V gene: TRBV6-6; CDR3 protein: CASISFYAGRYEQYF
V gene: TRBV9; CDR3 protein: CASSVGGGQGYEQYF
V gene: TRBV11-3; CDR3 protein: CASSRGTGTGIQYF
V gene: TRBV7-3; CDR3 protein: CASSLAGRGTQYF
V gene: TRBV7-9; CDR3 protein: CASSHRDYRGNEQYF
V gene: TRBV6-1; CDR3 protein: CASRAGNTEAFF
V gene: TRBV6-6; CDR3 protein: CASSTSQDRGLYGYTF
V gene: TRBV27; CDR3 protein: CASSTVQGGWATNEKLFF
V gene: TRBV5-8; CDR3 protein: CASSLAIRAGNEQYF
V gene: TRBV27; CDR3 protein: CASSFKGKTPYGYTF
V gene: TRBV5-1; CDR3 protein: CASSLVSSGTTDTQYF
V gene: TRBV30; CDR3 protein: CAWAAGISYEQYF
V gene: TRBV2; CDR3 protein: CASRYLGQGIGYTF
V gene: TRBV5-1; CDR3 protein: CASSLTIGGQAGYTF
V gene: TRBV5-1; CDR3 protein: CASSLGQGDSTGYTF
V gene: TRBV6-1; CDR3 protein: CASSHTSAPELEQYF
V gene: TRBV28; CDR3 protein: CASSLTSGYSVNEQFF
V gene: TRBV7-9; CDR3 protein: CASPGCYEQYF
V gene: TRBV11-2; CDR3 protein: CASSVSRGKLAEAFF
V gene: TRBV5-6; CDR3 protein: CASSLVGKSGETQYF
V gene: TRBV25-1; CDR3 protein: CASRAHRTSTDTQYF
V gene: TRBV11-2; CDR3 protein: CASSGGQTQETQYF
V gene: TRBV7-8; CDR3 protein: CASSSGGWGNEQFF
V gene: TRBV6-6; CDR3 protein: CASRHPTGELFF
V gene: TRBV6-5; CDR3 protein: CASSYSSGTYGYTF
V gene: TRBV5-1; CDR3 protein: CASSPLASVAYNEQFF
V gene: TRBV27; CDR3 protein: CASSLYAGQPYNEQFF
V gene: TRBV30; CDR3 protein: CAWSPQGAGVHEQYF
V gene: TRBV5-6; CDR3 protein: CASSKRTGFQETQYF
V gene: TRBV28; CDR3 protein: CASRSASFEKLFF
V gene: TRBV5-1; CDR3 protein: CASSLLGEQPQHF
V gene: TRBV9; CDR3 protein: CASSSGTGGSTDTQYF
V gene: TRBV6-5; CDR3 protein: CASSPGGQGGYTF
V gene: TRBV6-1; CDR3 protein: CASSRDRRNTEAFF
V gene: TRBV6-5; CDR3 protein: CACRANTDTQYF
V gene: TRBV6-6; CDR3 protein: CASTDPGQAHYEQYF
V gene: TRBV11-2; CDR3 protein: CASSLGPGGYGYTF
V gene: TRBV28; CDR3 protein: CASRDGENIQYF
V gene: TRBV7-3; CDR3 protein: CASSIQGTVSTGELFF
V gene: TRBV6-1; CDR3 protein: CASSISRQGIYGYTF
V gene: TRBV5-1; CDR3 protein: CASSQSTAPNTGELFF
V gene: TRBV5-1; CDR3 protein: CASSAGGTGDSYEQYF
V gene: TRBV5-1; CDR3 protein: CASSLGLWGAEQYF
V gene: TRBV30; CDR3 protein: CASSGSGNNEQFF
V gene: TRBV28; CDR3 protein: CASTEGGAGGDTQYF
V gene: TRBV7-9; CDR3 protein: CASSLHSGTGGRQPQHF
V gene: TRBV19; CDR3 protein: CASSIDRAVTMNTEAFF
V gene: TRBV6-6; CDR3 protein: CASRPGGYEQYF
V gene: TRBV15; CDR3 protein: CATNQYLEPVSQAFF
V gene: TRBV19; CDR3 protein: CATGRETQYF
V gene: TRBV9; CDR3 protein: CASSVGPGDEQYF
V gene: TRBV5-1; CDR3 protein: CASSSLLVGGPFNEQFF
V gene: TRBV4-2; CDR3 protein: CASSQDLPGTQETQYF
V gene: TRBV7-2; CDR3 protein: CASSLHGSYEQYF